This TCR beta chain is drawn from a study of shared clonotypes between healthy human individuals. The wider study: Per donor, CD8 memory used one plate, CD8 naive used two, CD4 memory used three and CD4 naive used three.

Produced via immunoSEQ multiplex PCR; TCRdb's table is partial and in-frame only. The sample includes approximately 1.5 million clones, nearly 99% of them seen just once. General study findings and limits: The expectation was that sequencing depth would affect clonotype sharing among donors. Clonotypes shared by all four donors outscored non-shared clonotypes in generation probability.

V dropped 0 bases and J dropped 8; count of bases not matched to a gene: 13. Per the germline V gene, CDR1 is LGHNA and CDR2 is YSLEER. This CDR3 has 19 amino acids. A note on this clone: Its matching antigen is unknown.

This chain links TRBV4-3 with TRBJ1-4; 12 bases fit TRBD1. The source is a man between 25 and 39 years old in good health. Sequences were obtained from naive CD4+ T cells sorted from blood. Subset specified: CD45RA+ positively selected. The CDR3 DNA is TGCGCCAGCAGCCAAGATCTGGGACAGGGGGCTGTTGTTGGGGAAAAACTGTTTTTT. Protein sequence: CASSQDLGQGAVVGEKLFF.